The present T cell receptor beta chain was sequenced within a study of regulatory T cells in long-lasting Graves disease. Study observations and caveats: Patients whose Graves' disease persisted exhibited lower TCR diversity than those newly diagnosed.

Time point in this sample: newly diagnosed GD, antithyroid drugs for less than 3 months. From PBMCs, RNA was extracted and then used to make the TCR library. Researchers made TCR beta libraries by using iRepertoire HTBI primers and running Arm-PCR on CDR3 regions. MiXCR, run by TCRdb on the multiplex PCR reads, gives a single entry per CDR3 protein. The repertoire holds around 500,000 distinct CDR3 sequences, with 12% as singletons. Remarks on this clonotype: The antigen remains undetermined.

These data also formed part of another study, on T cells in Graves' hyperthyroidism and ophthalmopathy.

The material was peripheral blood mononuclear cells (PBMCs), obtained at new diagnosis, from a patient treated with antithyroid drugs. The origin of this receptor is a young woman with Graves disease.

CDR3 DNA sequence: TGCGCCAGCAGCCGCCGAGGTGAGGGTGAGCAGTTCTTC. It is translated as CASSRRGEGEQFF. The V call is TRBV5-1, the J call TRBJ2-1; tentatively, D is TRBD2 (5 bases). V lost 4 bases to trimming and J lost 9 bases, with 14 bases between them. The CDR3 extends over 13 amino acids. CDR1 is SGHRS and CDR2 is YFSETQ in the germline V gene. Supplemented by reference TRBV5-1 and TRBJ2-1, the full variable domain reads KAGVTQTPRYLIKTRGQQVTLSCSPISGHRSVSWYQQTPGQGLQFLFEYFSETQRNKGNFPGRFSGRQFSNSRSEMNVSTLELGDSALYLCASSRRGEGEQFFGPGTRLTVL.